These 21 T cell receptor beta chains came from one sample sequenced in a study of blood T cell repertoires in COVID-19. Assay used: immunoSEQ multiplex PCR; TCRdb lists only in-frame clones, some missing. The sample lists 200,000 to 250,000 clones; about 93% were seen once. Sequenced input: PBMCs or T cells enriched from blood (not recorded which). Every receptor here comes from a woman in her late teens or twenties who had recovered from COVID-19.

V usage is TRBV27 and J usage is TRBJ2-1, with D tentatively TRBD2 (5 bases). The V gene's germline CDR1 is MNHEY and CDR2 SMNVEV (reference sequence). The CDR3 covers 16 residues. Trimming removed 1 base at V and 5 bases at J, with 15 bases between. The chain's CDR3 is CASSLWWGARNNEQFF. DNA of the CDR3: TGTGCCAGCAGTTTATGGTGGGGAGCGAGGAACAATGAGCAGTTCTTC.

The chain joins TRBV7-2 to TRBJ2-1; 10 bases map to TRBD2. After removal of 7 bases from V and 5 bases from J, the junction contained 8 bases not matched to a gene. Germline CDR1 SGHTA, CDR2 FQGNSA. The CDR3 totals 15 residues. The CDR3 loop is CASTVSGGTDNEQFF. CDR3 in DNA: TGTGCCAGCACCGTTAGCGGGGGGACCGACAATGAGCAGTTCTTC.

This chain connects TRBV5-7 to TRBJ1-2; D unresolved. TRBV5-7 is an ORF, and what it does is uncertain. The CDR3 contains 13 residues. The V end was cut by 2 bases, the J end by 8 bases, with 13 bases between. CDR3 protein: CASSFRPAGGYTF. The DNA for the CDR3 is TGTGCCAGCAGCTTTCGCCCGGCCGGGGGCTACACCTTC.

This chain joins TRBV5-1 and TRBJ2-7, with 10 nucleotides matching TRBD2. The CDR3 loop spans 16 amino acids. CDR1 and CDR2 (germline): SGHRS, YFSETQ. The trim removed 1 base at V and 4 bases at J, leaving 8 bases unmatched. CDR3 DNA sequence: TGCGCCAGCAGCTTGCAACCGGGACTAGCGAGTTACGAGCAGTACTTC. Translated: CASSLQPGLASYEQYF.

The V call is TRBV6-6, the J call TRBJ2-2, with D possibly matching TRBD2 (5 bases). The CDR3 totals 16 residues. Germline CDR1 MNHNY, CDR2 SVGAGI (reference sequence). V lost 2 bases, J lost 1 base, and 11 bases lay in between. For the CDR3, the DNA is TGTGCCAGCAGTTACCGGGGTCCTCGGAACACCGGGGAGCTGTTTTTT. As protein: CASSYRGPRNTGELFF.

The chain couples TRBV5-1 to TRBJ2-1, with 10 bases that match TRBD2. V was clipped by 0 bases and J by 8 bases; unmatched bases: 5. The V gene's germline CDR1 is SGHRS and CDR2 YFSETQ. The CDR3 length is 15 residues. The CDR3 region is CASSLGSSGSDEQFF. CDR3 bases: TGCGCCAGCAGCTTGGGGTCTAGCGGGAGCGATGAGCAGTTCTTC.

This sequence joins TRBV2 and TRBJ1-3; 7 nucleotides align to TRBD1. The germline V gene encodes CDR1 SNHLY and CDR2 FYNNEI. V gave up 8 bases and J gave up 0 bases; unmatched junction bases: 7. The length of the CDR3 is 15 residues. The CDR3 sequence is CASSVGQSSGNTIYF. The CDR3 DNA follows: TGTGCCAGCTCGGTGGGACAGAGCTCTGGAAACACCATATATTTT.

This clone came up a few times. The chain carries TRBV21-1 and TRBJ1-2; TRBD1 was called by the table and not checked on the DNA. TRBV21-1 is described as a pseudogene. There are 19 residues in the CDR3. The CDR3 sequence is CASSKALFFGGTGVYGYTF. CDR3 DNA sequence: TGTGCCAGCAGCAAAGCGCTTTTCTTTGGCGGTACAGGGGTCTATGGCTACACCTTC.

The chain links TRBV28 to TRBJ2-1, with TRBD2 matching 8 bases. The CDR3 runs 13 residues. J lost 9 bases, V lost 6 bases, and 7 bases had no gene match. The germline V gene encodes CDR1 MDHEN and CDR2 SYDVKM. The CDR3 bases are TGTGCCAGCAGGGGACTAGTTAATGTTGAGCAGTTCTTC. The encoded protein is CASRGLVNVEQFF.

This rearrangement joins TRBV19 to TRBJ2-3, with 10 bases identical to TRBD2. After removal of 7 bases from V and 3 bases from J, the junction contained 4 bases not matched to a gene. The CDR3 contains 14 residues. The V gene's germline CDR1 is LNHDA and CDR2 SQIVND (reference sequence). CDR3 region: CASTQREGTDTQYF. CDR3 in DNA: TGTGCCAGTACCCAGCGGGAGGGTACAGATACGCAGTATTTT.

CDR3 amino acids: CASSLAATGHQPQHF. The CDR3 DNA reads TGTGCCAGCAGCTTGGCGGCGACAGGTCATCAGCCCCAGCATTTT. The V call is TRBV5-6, the J call TRBJ1-5; D possibly corresponds to TRBD1 (6 bases). The CDR3 spans 15 residues. Trimming stripped 0 bases from V and 5 bases from J, with 12 bases between. Germline-derived CDR1 and CDR2 are SGHDT and YYEEEE.

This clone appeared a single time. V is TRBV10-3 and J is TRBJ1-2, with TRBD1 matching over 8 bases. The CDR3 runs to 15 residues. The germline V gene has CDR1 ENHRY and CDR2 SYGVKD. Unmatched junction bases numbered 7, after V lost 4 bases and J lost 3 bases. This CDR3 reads CAISAKQGGDYGYTF. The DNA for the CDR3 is TGTGCCATCAGTGCGAAACAGGGGGGCGACTATGGCTACACCTTC.

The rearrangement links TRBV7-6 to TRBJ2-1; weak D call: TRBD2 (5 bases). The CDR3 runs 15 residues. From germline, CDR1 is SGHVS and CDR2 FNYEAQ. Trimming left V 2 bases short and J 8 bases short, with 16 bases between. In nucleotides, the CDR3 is TGTGCCAGCAGCTTAAACCCTTCCCGGGGAGATGAGCAGTTCTTC. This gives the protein CASSLNPSRGDEQFF.

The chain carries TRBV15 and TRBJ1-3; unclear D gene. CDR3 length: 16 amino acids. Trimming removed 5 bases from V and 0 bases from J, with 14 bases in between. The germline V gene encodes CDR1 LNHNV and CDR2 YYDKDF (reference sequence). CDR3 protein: CATSRSASSSGNTIYF. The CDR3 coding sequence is TGTGCCACCAGCCGGAGTGCGTCAAGCTCTGGAAACACCATATATTTT.

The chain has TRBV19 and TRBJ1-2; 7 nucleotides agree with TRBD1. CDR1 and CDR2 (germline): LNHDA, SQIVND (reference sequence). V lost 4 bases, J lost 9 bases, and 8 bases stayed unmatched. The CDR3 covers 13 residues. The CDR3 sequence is CASSNRAGGSYTF. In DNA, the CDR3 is TGTGCCAGTAGTAATCGGGCAGGGGGAAGCTACACCTTC.

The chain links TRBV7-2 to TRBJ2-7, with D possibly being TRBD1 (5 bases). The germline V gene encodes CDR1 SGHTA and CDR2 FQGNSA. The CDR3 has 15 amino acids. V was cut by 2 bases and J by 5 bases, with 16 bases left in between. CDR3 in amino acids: CASSLNGQGIDEQYF. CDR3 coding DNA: TGTGCCAGCAGCTTAAATGGGCAGGGTATCGACGAGCAGTACTTC.

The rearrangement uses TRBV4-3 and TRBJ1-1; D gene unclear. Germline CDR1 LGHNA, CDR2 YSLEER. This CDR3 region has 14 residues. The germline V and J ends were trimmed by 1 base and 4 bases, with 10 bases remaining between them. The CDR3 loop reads CASSQGQVFTEAFF. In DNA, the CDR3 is TGCGCCAGCAGCCAAGGGCAGGTCTTCACTGAAGCTTTCTTT.

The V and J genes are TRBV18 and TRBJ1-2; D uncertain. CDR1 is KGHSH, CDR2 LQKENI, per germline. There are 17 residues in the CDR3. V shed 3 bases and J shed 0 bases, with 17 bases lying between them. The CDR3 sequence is CASSPRPGLRSNYGYTF. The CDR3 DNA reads TGTGCCAGCTCACCTAGGCCGGGTCTTAGGTCTAACTATGGCTACACCTTC.

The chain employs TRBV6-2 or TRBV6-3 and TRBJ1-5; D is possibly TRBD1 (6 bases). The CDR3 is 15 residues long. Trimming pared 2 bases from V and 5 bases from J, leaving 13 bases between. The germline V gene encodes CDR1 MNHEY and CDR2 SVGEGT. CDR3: CASSYRAGVYQPQHF. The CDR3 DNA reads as TGTGCCAGCAGTTACAGAGCAGGGGTCTATCAGCCCCAGCATTTT.

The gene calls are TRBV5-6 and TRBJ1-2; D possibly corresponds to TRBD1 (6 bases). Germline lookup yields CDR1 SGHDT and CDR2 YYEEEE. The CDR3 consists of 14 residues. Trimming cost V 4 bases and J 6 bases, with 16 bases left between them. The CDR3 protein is CASSPPRTVNGYTF. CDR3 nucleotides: TGTGCCAGCAGCCCACCAAGGACAGTGAATGGCTACACCTTC. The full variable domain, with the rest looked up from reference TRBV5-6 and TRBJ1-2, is DAGVTQSPTHLIKTRGQQVTLRCSPKSGHDTVSWYQQALGQGPQFIFQYYEEEERQRGNFPDRFSGHQFPNYSSELNVNALLLGDSALYLCASSPPRTVNGYTFGSGTRLTVV.

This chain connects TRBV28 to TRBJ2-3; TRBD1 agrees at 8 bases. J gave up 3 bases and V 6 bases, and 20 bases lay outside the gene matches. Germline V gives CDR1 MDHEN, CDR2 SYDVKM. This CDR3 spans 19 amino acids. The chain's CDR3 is CASSRPFTKQGVETDTQYF. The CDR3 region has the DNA TGTGCCAGCAGCCGCCCCTTCACCAAACAGGGGGTGGAGACAGATACGCAGTATTTT. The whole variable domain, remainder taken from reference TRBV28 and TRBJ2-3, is DVKVTQSSRYLVKRTGEKVFLECVQDMDHENMFWYRQDPGLGLRLIYFSYDVKMKEKGDIPEGYSVSREKKERFSLILESASTNQTSMYLCASSRPFTKQGVETDTQYFGPGTRLTVL.